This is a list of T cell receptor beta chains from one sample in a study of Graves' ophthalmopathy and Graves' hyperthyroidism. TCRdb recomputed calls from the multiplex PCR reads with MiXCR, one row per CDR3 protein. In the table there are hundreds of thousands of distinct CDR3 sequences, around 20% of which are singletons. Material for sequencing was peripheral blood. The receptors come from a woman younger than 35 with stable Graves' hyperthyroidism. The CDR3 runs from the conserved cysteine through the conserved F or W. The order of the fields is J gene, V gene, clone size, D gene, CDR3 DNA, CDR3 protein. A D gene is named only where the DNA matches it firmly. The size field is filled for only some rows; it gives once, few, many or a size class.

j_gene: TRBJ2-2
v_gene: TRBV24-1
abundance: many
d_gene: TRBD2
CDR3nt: TGTGCCACCAGTGATGGGACTAGCAGCTTCGTCGTCACCGGGGAGCTGTTTTTT
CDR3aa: CATSDGTSSFVVTGELFF

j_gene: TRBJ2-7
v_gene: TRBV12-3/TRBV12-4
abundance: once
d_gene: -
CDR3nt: TGTGCCAGCAGTTTCCGGGGTACGGAGCAGTACTTC
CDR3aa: CASSFRGTEQYF

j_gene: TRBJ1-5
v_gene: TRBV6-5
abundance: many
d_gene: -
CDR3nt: TGTGCCAGCAGGGGGGTCGGGGTGTCTCCCCAGCATTTT
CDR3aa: CASRGVGVSPQHF

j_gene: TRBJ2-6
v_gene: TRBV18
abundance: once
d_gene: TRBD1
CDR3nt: TGTGCCAGCTCACCCAGCGGGACAGGGGGCGCCGGGGCCAACGTCCTGACTTTC
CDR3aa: CASSPSGTGGAGANVLTF

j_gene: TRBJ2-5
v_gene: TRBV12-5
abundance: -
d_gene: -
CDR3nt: TGTGCTAGTGGTTTTTGGGGAAGTGGAGAGACCCAGTACTTC
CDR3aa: CASGFWGSGETQYF

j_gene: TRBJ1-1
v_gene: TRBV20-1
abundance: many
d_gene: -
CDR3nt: TGCAGTGCTAGGCGGGCGGATAACACTGAAGCTTTCTTT
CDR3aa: CSARRADNTEAFF

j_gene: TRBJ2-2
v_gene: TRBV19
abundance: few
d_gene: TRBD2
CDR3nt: TGTGCCAGCCGGACTAGCGGGAGGGCCGGGGAGCTGTTTTTT
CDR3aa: CASRTSGRAGELFF

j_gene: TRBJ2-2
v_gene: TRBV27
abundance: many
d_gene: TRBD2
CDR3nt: TGTGCCAGCAGTTTCGGGGAGGGGACCGGGGAGCTGTTTTTT
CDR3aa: CASSFGEGTGELFF

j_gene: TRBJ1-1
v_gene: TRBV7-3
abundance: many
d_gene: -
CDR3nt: TGTGCCAGCCCCCCGGGACGGATGCCTGAAGCTTTCTTT
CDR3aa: CASPPGRMPEAFF

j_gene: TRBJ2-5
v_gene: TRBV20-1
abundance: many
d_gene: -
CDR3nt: TGCAGTGCTAGAGTGGAACTAGTTGGGACCCAGTACTTC
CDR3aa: CSARVELVGTQYF

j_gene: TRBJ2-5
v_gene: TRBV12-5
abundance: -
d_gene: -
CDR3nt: TGTGCTAGTGGTTTGGTATCCGGGGGTCGGCGCCAGTACTTC
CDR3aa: CASGLVSGGRRQYF

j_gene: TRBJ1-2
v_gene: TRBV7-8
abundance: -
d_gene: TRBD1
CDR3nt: TGTGCCAGCAGCTTACTTAAGGGGGCATATGGCTACACCTTC
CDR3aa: CASSLLKGAYGYTF

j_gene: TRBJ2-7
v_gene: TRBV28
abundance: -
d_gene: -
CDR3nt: TGCGCCAGCAGCCAAGGGAGAGGCGAGCAGTACTTC
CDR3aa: CASSQGRGEQYF

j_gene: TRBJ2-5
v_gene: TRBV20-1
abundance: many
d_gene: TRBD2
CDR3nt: TGCAGTGCTAGAATAGCGGGTGCCCCAGAGACCCAGTACTTC
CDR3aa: CSARIAGAPETQYF

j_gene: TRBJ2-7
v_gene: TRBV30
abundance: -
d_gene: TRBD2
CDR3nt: TGTGCCTGGAGTGAGGGAGGGGAATCTTTCTACGAGCAGTACTTC
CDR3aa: CAWSEGGESFYEQYF

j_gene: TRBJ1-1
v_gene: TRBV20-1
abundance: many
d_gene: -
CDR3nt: TGCAGTGCTAGAGCGGTCCGTCACACTGAAGCTTTCTTT
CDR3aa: CSARAVRHTEAFF

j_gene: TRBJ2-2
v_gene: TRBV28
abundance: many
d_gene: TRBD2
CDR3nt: TGTGCCAGCAGTTTACTAGCGGGAGAACCCGGGGAGCTGTTTTTT
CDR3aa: CASSLLAGEPGELFF

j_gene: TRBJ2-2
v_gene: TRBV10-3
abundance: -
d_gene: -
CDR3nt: TGTGCCATCAGTGTCAGGGCGGAACTAGCAAGGACCGGGGAGCTGTTTTTT
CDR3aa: CAISVRAELARTGELFF

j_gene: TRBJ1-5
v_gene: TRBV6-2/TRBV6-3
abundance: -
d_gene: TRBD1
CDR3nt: TGTGCCAGCAGGGGACCCGGGACAGGGGGAGACAATCAGCCCCAGCATTTT
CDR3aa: CASRGPGTGGDNQPQHF

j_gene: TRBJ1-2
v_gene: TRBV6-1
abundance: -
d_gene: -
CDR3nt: TGTGCCAGCAGTGGGGGGCCTTGGGCAATAGGCTACACCTTC
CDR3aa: CASSGGPWAIGYTF

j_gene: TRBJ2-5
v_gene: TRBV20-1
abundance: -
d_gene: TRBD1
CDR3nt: TGCAGTGCTAGAGATATTGGGACAGGGGCCGGGGAGACCCAGTACTTC
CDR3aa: CSARDIGTGAGETQYF

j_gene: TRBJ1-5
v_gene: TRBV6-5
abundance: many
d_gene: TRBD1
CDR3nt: TGCGCCAGCAGTTGGACAGGGTCGGGCAATCAGCCCCGGCATTTT
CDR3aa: CASSWTGSGNQPRHF

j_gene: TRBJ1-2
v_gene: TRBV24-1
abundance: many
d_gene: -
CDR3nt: TGTGCCACCAGTGCGGGAGGGGTCGGCTACACCTTC
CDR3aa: CATSAGGVGYTF

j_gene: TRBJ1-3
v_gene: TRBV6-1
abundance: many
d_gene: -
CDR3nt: TGTGCCAGCAGCCGGGACTACAGCTCTGGAAACACCATATATTTT
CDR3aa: CASSRDYSSGNTIYF

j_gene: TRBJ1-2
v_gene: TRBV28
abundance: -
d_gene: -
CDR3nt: TGTGCCAGCAGACAGAGGGGGGAATTGTATGGCTACACCTTC
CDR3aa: CASRQRGELYGYTF

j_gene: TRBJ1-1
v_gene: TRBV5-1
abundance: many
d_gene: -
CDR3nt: TGCGCCAGCAGCTTACCACGAACAGGGAACACTGAAGCTTTCTTT
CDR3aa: CASSLPRTGNTEAFF

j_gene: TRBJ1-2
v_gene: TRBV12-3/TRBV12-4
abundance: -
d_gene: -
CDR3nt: TGTGCCAGCAGTTCGGGCCGGACCGGCTATGGCTACACCTTC
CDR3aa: CASSSGRTGYGYTF

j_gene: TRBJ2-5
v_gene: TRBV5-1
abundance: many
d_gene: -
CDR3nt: TGCGCCAGCAGCATTCGTACGAATTTCAGGGAAGAGACCCAGTACTTC
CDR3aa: CASSIRTNFREETQYF

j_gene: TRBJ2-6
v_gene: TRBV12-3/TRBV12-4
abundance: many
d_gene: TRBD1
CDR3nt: TGTGCCAGCAGTTCCCGACAGGGGTCCGTCGGTTCTGGGGCCAACGTCCTGACTTTC
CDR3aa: CASSSRQGSVGSGANVLTF

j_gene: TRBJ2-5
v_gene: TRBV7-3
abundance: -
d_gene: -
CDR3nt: TGTGCCAGCAGCTTACACGGGAGTGCTCAAGAGACCCAGTACTTC
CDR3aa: CASSLHGSAQETQYF

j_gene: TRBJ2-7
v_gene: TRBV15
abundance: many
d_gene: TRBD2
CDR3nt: TGTGCCACCAGCAGAGATGGTGGCGGGAGTACCTACGAGCAGTACTTC
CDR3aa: CATSRDGGGSTYEQYF

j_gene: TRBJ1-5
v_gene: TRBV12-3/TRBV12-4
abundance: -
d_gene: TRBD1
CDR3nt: TGTGCCAGCAAGTCAGGACAGGGCGTTAATCGGCCCCAGCATTTT
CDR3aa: CASKSGQGVNRPQHF

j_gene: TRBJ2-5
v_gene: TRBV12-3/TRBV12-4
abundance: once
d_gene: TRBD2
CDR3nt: TGTGCCAGCTCTAGCGGGGGCAGGACCCAGTACTTC
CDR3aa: CASSSGGRTQYF

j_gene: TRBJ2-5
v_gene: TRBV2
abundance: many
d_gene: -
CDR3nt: TGTGCCAGCAGTGAAGCGGGGGCCCCTGGGGAGACCCAGTACTTC
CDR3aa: CASSEAGAPGETQYF

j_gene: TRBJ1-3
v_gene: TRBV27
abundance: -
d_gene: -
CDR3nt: TGTGCCAGCAGCTCCAGTAACTCTGGAAACACCATATATTTT
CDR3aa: CASSSSNSGNTIYF

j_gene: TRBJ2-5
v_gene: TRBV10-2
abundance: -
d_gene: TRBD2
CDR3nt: TGCGCCACACTAGCGGGAGTCCGACAAGAGACCCAGTACTTC
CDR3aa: CATLAGVRQETQYF

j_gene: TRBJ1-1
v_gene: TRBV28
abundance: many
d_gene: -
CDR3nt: TGTGCCAGCAGTCCGCCGGGACGTATGAACACTGAAGCTTTCTTT
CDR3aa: CASSPPGRMNTEAFF

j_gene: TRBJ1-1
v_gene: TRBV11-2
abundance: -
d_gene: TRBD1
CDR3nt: TGTGCCAGCAGCTCCCGCAGGGGGGGGTTAACTGAAGCTTTCTTT
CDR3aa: CASSSRRGGLTEAFF

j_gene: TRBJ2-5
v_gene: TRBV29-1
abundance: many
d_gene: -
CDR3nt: TGCACCGTAATCCTTAGCCCACAAGAGACCCAGTACTTC
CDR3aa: CTVILSPQETQYF

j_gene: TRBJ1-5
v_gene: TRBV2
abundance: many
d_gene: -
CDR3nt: TGTGCCAGCAGTGAAGCAGGTAGGAGACAGCCCCAGCATTTT
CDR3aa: CASSEAGRRQPQHF

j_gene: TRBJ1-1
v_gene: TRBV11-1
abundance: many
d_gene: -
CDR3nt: TGTGCCAGCAGCCCCGGTTGGGGCCGGGGCACTGAAGCTTTCTTT
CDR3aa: CASSPGWGRGTEAFF

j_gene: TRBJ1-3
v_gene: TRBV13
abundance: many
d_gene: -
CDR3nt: TGTGCCAGCACCGAGGGATGGGGGTCTGGAAACACCATATATTTT
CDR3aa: CASTEGWGSGNTIYF

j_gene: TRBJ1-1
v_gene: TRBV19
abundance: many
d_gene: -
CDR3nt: TGTGCCAGTGGGGCCTCGGAGGGAGGGACGGGTTGGAACACTGAAGCTTTCTTT
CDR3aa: CASGASEGGTGWNTEAFF

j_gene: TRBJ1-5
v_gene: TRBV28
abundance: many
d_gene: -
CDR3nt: TGTGCCAGCAGTTTATTCCCCAGGGGCCCTTATAGCAATCAGCCCCAGCATTTT
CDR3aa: CASSLFPRGPYSNQPQHF

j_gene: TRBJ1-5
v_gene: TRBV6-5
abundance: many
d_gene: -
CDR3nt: TGTGCCACGGGAGGTGGGAATCAGCCCCAGCATTTT
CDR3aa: CATGGGNQPQHF

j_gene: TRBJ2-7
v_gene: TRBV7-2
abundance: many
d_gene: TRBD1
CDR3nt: TGTGCCAGCAGCGGGAGACAGGGTCTGGAGCAGTACTTC
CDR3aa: CASSGRQGLEQYF

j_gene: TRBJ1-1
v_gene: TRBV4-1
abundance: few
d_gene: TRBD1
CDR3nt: TGCGCCAGCAGCCAAGATCTCCCCGGGACAGGGGGCGGAAAAACTGAAGCTTTCTTT
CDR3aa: CASSQDLPGTGGGKTEAFF

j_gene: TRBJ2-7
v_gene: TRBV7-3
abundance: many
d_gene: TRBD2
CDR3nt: TGTGCCAGCAGCGAGCGGGACTTACTATACGAGCAGTACTTC
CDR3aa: CASSERDLLYEQYF

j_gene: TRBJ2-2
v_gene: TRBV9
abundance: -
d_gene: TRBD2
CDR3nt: TGTGCCAGCAGCTCCCGACTAGCGGAGCTGTTTTTT
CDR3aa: CASSSRLAELFF